The next 22 T cell receptor beta chains were all read from a single sample in a study of blood T cell repertoires in COVID-19. Here immunoSEQ multiplex PCR was the method, and the copy in TCRdb shows in-frame clones only, minus some. The table has about 170,000 clones, 80% to 90% seen once. The sample was peripheral blood. The source of these receptors is a man aged 18 to 29 with active or convalescent COVID-19.

The V call is TRBV5-5, the J call TRBJ1-6; 7 bases map to TRBD1. CDR3 length: 13 residues. Looked up from germline, CDR1 is SGHKS and CDR2 is YYEKEE (reference sequence). V shed 7 bases and J 10 bases; nucleotides not matched to a gene: 8. CDR3 coding DNA: TGTGCCAGCGGAGAGACAGGGTACTCACCCCTCCACTTT. Amino acid sequence: CASGETGYSPLHF.

The CDR3 sequence is CASSSIQGAPEAFF. CDR3 nucleotides: TGTGCCAGCAGTTCCATACAGGGGGCTCCTGAAGCTTTCTTT. This chain uses TRBV28 with TRBJ1-1; 9 nucleotides align to TRBD1. J lost 6 bases, V lost 4 bases, and 6 bases had no gene match. This CDR3 has 14 amino acids. Germline CDR1 is MDHEN and CDR2 is SYDVKM.

This chain uses TRBV6-2 or TRBV6-3 with TRBJ2-2; 9 bases line up with TRBD2. Trimming took 2 bases from V and 6 from J; bases not matched to a gene: 10. Per the germline V gene, CDR1 is MNHEY and CDR2 is SVGEGT. The CDR3 loop spans 17 amino acids. In DNA form, the CDR3 reads TGTGCCAGCAGTTACGGCGACGCGGGGGGGCCGGCCGGGGAGCTGTTTTTT. Amino acid sequence: CASSYGDAGGPAGELFF.

This chain links TRBV7-2 with TRBJ1-1; D remains ambiguous. V dropped 1 base and J dropped 1 base, with 10 bases sitting between them. CDR1 and CDR2 (germline): SGHTA, FQGNSA. This CDR3 spans 15 amino acids. The CDR3 DNA sequence: TGTGCCAGCAGCTTAGAATTCGGGAGGAACACTGAAGCTTTCTTT. Translation: CASSLEFGRNTEAFF.

The rearrangement uses TRBV5-1 and TRBJ2-1, with 10 bases matching TRBD2. The trim removed 0 bases at V and 0 bases at J, leaving 3 bases unmatched. The CDR3 has 17 residues. Looked up from germline, CDR1 is SGHRS and CDR2 is YFSETQ. The CDR3 spells CASSLASSGSSYNEQFF. The CDR3 bases are TGCGCCAGCAGCTTGGCGTCTAGCGGGAGCTCCTACAATGAGCAGTTCTTC.

The chain recombines TRBV7-9 with TRBJ2-5; TRBD1 matches at 7 bases. Trimming took 4 bases from V and 5 from J; bases not matched to a gene: 10. CDR1 SEHNR and CDR2 FQNEAQ come from the germline V gene (reference sequence). This CDR3 spans 15 amino acids. The CDR3 DNA follows: TGTGCCAGCAGCTCTGTTGAGGGGGCGTTTGAGACCCAGTACTTC. Translation gives CASSSVEGAFETQYF.

V and J are TRBV9 and TRBJ2-1; D perhaps matches TRBD1 (6 bases). The CDR3 sequence is 15 residues long. Trimming shortened V by 4 bases and J by 3 bases, and 14 bases separated the two germline ends. Germline V gives CDR1 SGDLS, CDR2 YYNGEE. The CDR3: CASSMTGMVYNEQFF. CDR3 DNA sequence: TGTGCCAGCAGCATGACAGGTATGGTCTACAATGAGCAGTTCTTC. The whole variable domain, remainder taken from reference TRBV9 and TRBJ2-1, is DSGVTQTPKHLITATGQRVTLRCSPRSGDLSVYWYQQSLDQGLQFLIQYYNGEERAKGNILERFSAQQFPDLHSELNLSSLELGDSALYFCASSMTGMVYNEQFFGPGTRLTVL.

V gene TRBV28 combines with J gene TRBJ1-1, with TRBD1 identical over 8 bases. The CDR3 is 12 residues long. The germline V gene encodes CDR1 MDHEN and CDR2 SYDVKM. Germline trimming cut 2 bases from V and 10 bases from J; bases unmatched to any gene: 3. CDR3 coding DNA: TGTGCCAGCAGTTTAGCAGGGGGCGTAGCTTTCTTT. Translated, it gives CASSLAGGVAFF.

The genes are TRBV27 and TRBJ2-1; 9 bases fit TRBD2. The V gene's germline CDR1 is MNHEY and CDR2 SMNVEV (reference sequence). The CDR3 spans 12 residues. V shed 6 bases, J shed 15 bases, and the junction held 9 bases outside the gene matches. The CDR3 loop is CASRVAGTSLFF. As DNA, the CDR3 is TGTGCCAGCAGAGTAGCCGGGACTAGCCTGTTCTTC.

The chain has TRBV11-3 and TRBJ2-7; 8 nucleotides agree with TRBD1. V lost 4 bases and J lost 0; bases outside the gene matches: 5. The CDR3 spans 15 residues. CDR1 and CDR2 from the germline V gene are SGHNT and YENEEA. CDR3 bases: TGTGCCAGCAGCTCATTACAGGGGGGCTCCTACGAGCAGTACTTC. Protein: CASSSLQGGSYEQYF.

This clone was recorded only once. The CDR3 region is CASSGPGEAFF. DNA of the CDR3: TGTGCCAGCAGTGGACCGGGTGAAGCTTTCTTT. V and J are TRBV2 and TRBJ1-1; D remains ambiguous. Germline assignment: CDR1 SNHLY and CDR2 FYNNEI. V was shortened by 4 bases and J by 7 bases, with 7 bases between the two germline ends. The CDR3 loop spans 11 amino acids.

Notes on this clone: Its ends do not fully match the called genes, so a read error is possible. The rearrangement joins TRBV6-1 to TRBJ2-5, with 8 bases that match TRBD2. The CDR3 extends over 14 amino acids. The germline CDR1 and CDR2 sequences are MNHNS and SASEGT. The CDR3 reads CASSEGASGSQSDF. CDR3 in DNA: TGTGCCAGCAGTGAAGGTGCGAGCGGGAGTCAGTCGGACTTC.

V gene TRBV24-1 combines with J gene TRBJ1-3; no clear D gene. Trimming removed 3 bases from V and 0 bases from J, with 8 bases in between. CDR3 size: 15 residues. Germline-derived CDR1 and CDR2 are KGHDR and SFDVKD. This CDR3 is CATSDPRSSGNTIYF. CDR3 sequence (DNA): TGTGCCACCAGTGATCCGCGTAGCTCTGGAAACACCATATATTTT.

This chain connects TRBV28 to TRBJ2-3; D is unresolved. This CDR3 contains 15 residues. V was clipped by 6 bases and J by 0 bases, with 13 bases between them. In germline, CDR1 is MDHEN, CDR2 SYDVKM. The CDR3 region is CASSLRRESTDTQYF. Written as DNA, the CDR3 is TGTGCCAGCAGCCTTAGGAGAGAAAGCACAGATACGCAGTATTTT.

This clone has just a few counts. The chain uses TRBV29-1 and TRBJ1-1; the D is unclear. This CDR3 comprises 10 residues. Trimming left V 7 bases short and J 2 bases short, with 5 bases between. From germline, CDR1 is SQVTM and CDR2 ANQGSEA. The chain's CDR3 is CSAHNTEAFF. CDR3 coding DNA: TGCAGCGCCCATAACACTGAAGCTTTCTTT.

The chain combines TRBV7-9 with TRBJ2-1; 11 bases align to TRBD2. J gave up 4 bases and V 4 bases, and 12 bases lay outside the gene matches. CDR3 length: 18 residues. Germline CDR1 SEHNR, CDR2 FQNEAQ (reference sequence). The CDR3 reads CASSSGLAGLNAYNEQFF. CDR3 DNA sequence: TGTGCCAGCAGCTCCGGACTAGCGGGTCTAAACGCGTACAATGAGCAGTTCTTC.

The V and J genes are TRBV19 and TRBJ1-1, with D possibly TRBD1 on 5 matching bases. Looked up from germline, CDR1 is LNHDA and CDR2 is SQIVND (reference sequence). The CDR3 contains 13 residues. The V end was cut by 8 bases, the J end by 5 bases, with 15 bases between. CDR3 coding DNA: TGTGCCAGTGGACCGCGTGGGGGGACTGAAGCTTTCTTT. Residues: CASGPRGGTEAFF.

In this sample, this clone turned up once. The CDR3 is CASSQFPGTGGEKLFF. CDR3 sequence (DNA): TGTGCCAGCAGCCAATTCCCCGGGACAGGGGGAGAAAAACTGTTTTTT. J is TRBJ1-4 and V is TRBV5-5; 11 bases align to TRBD1. The CDR3 length is 16 residues. Unmatched junction bases numbered 10, after V lost 4 bases and J lost 8 bases. Germline-derived CDR1 and CDR2 are SGHKS and YYEKEE (reference sequence).

The V call is TRBV3-1 (or the pseudogene TRBV3-2), the J call TRBJ1-2; D remains ambiguous. The CDR3 length is 12 residues. Trimming left V 1 base short and J 7 bases short, with 7 bases between. Looked up from germline, CDR1 is LGHDT and CDR2 is YNNKEL (reference sequence). CDR3 sequence: CASSQAAGGYTF. The CDR3 nucleotides are TGTGCCAGCAGCCAAGCGGCAGGTGGCTACACCTTC.

The chain carries TRBV28 and TRBJ2-4; possible D gene TRBD1, 5 bases. Germline lookup yields CDR1 MDHEN and CDR2 SYDVKM. The CDR3 totals 14 residues. Trimming shortened V by 7 bases and J by 8 bases, and 18 bases separated the two germline ends. In nucleotides, the CDR3 is TGTGCCAGCAACCATAATGGGGCGATATACATTCAGTACTTC. Translated, it gives CASNHNGAIYIQYF.

This chain joins TRBV30 and TRBJ2-3, with 7 bases lining up with TRBD2. CDR3 length equals 15 residues. Unmatched junction bases numbered 7, after V lost 2 bases and J lost 2 bases. Per germline, CDR1 GTSNPN and CDR2 SVGIG (reference sequence). Here the CDR3 DNA reads TGTGCCTGGAGTTCTAGCGGCTCTCTCACAGATACGCAGTATTTT. It encodes CAWSSSGSLTDTQYF.

The genes are TRBV18 and TRBJ1-2; D perhaps matches TRBD1 (5 bases). CDR3 length equals 12 residues. The germline gives CDR1 KGHSH, CDR2 LQKENI. Trimming took 5 bases from V and 6 from J, leaving 10 bases between them. The CDR3 DNA is TGTGCCAGCTCAGACGGGGGTAATGGCTACACCTTC. It is translated as CASSDGGNGYTF.